Described below is a single T cell receptor (beta chain) sequence and its context. Its cognate antigen is unknown. Researchers ran the PCR with 60 Vbeta and 13 Jbeta primers. Profiling relied on immunoSEQ multiplex PCR, and the TCRdb table lists in-frame clones only, not all of them. The sample holds 100,000 to 130,000 clones, around three quarters seen once. The data are from a study of cytomegalovirus exposure and HLA in healthy donors. The study, taken as a whole, reports: Per published accounts, TCR beta sequences correctly predicted the HLA-A and HLA-B alleles of most subjects. Later analysis found that TCR beta chains associated with HLA were more clonally expanded than other, equally common chains. Versus the approximately 700-donor mean, an Asian-associated ancestry cluster reportedly showed fewer N-insertions in a later analysis. Trimming of TCR beta V- and J-genes showed a link, identified in a later analysis, to a missense DCLRE1C variant.

V gave up 2 bases and J gave up 2 bases; unmatched junction bases: 11. Germline CDR1 is MNHNS and CDR2 is SASEGT. The CDR3 runs to 19 residues. The sample was PBMCs. The receptor was derived from a man aged 25 to 40 in good health and CMV-seronegative. The J gene is TRBJ2-3, the V gene TRBV6-1, with 12 positions matching TRBD2. The CDR3 reads CASSENLLTSGGATDTQYF. CDR3 sequence (DNA): TGTGCCAGCAGTGAAAACCTTCTGACTAGCGGGGGTGCCACAGATACGCAGTATTTT.